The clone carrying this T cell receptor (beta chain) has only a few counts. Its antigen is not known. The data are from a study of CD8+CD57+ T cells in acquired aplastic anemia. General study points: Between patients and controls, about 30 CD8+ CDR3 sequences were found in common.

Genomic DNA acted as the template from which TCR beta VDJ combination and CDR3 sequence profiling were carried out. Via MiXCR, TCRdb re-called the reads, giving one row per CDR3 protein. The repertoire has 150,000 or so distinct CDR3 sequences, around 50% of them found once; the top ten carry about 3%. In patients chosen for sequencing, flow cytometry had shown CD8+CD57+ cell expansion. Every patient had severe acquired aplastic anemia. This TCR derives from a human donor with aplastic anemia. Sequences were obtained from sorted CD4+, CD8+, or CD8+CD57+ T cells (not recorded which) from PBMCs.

The CDR3 spells CASSRIGRETQYF. DNA of the CDR3: TGTGCCAGCAGCCGAATCGGCCGAGAGACCCAGTACTTC. The J gene is TRBJ2-5, the V gene TRBV27; D unresolved. Germline lookup yields CDR1 MNHEY and CDR2 SMNVEV (reference sequence). The CDR3 runs to 13 residues. The V gene lost 6 bases and the J gene lost 4 bases, with 12 bases spanning the gap.